This is a list of T cell receptor beta chains from one sample in a study of blood T cell repertoires in COVID-19. TCRdb's table, derived via immunoSEQ multiplex PCR, lists solely in-frame clones and lacks some. There are 200,000 to 250,000 clones in the sample; approximately 83% occur only once, and 1.3% lies in the top ten. Sequenced input: peripheral blood. Receptor source: a woman aged 25-40 years with COVID-19, enrolled during active disease. CDR3s include the opening cysteine and the closing phenylalanine or tryptophan. A D gene is named only where the DNA matches it firmly. The size of a clone is reported for some rows only, either as once, few or many, or as a class for expanded clones.

DNA,CDR3,size,J,D,V
TGTGCCAGCACGCGGGAGTCCTACGAGCAGTACTTC,CASTRESYEQYF,NA,TRBJ2-7,TRBD2,TRBV7-9
TGTGCCAGCAGTGAAGGTGACAGGGCTGGCTACACCTTC,CASSEGDRAGYTF,NA,TRBJ1-2,TRBD1,TRBV2
TGTGCCAGTTGCGACAGGGCGACCACTGAAGCTTTCTTT,CASCDRATTEAFF,NA,TRBJ1-1,TRBD1,TRBV19
TGTGCCAGCAGTTTGATTACGGCGAACAGGCCAACTCTACGGGAGGGCTACACCTTC,CASSLITANRPTLREGYTF,few,TRBJ1-2,NA,TRBV6-2/TRBV6-3
TGTGCCAGCAGTTTATCCGCAGGGTACAATCAGCCCCAGCATTTT,CASSLSAGYNQPQHF,NA,TRBJ1-5,NA,TRBV28
TGTGCCACCAGTGATTTGACCGTGGACAGGGGTGCCACCGGGGAGCTGTTTTTT,CATSDLTVDRGATGELFF,once,TRBJ2-2,TRBD1,TRBV24-1
TGTGCCAGCGGAGATAGAGGAACAGATACGCAGTATTTT,CASGDRGTDTQYF,NA,TRBJ2-3,NA,TRBV5-4
TGTGCCAGCAGCTTAGAAGCTAGCGGGAGCTACGAGCAGTACTTC,CASSLEASGSYEQYF,NA,TRBJ2-7,TRBD2,TRBV11-1
TGTGCCAGCAACAAGGGTAGCGGACTTAACAATGAGCAGTTCTTC,CASNKGSGLNNEQFF,NA,TRBJ2-1,NA,TRBV28
TGTGCCAGCAGTGAATGGGGAGGCGTAGCGGGAGGAGGAGATACGCAGTATTTT,CASSEWGGVAGGGDTQYF,NA,TRBJ2-3,TRBD2,TRBV6-1
TGTGCCAGCCAGGGGGCGAGCGAGCAGTACTTC,CASQGASEQYF,NA,TRBJ2-7,TRBD1,TRBV27
TGTGCCACAACGATCCCGAGCTCCTACAATGAGCAGTTCTTC,CATTIPSSYNEQFF,NA,TRBJ2-1,NA,TRBV19
TGTGCCAGTAAGCTGGTACAGGGGGACACTGAAGCTTTCTTT,CASKLVQGDTEAFF,few,TRBJ1-1,TRBD1,TRBV19
TGTGCCAGCAGCACAGCAGGGGTATGGTACGAGCAGTACTTC,CASSTAGVWYEQYF,NA,TRBJ2-7,NA,TRBV7-9
TGTGCCAGTAGTAGAGTTTTAGGGGGCGAAACTGAAGCTTTCTTT,CASSRVLGGETEAFF,NA,TRBJ1-1,TRBD1,TRBV19
TGTGCCAGCAGCTTTGACCCCGGGGATACGCAGTATTTT,CASSFDPGDTQYF,NA,TRBJ2-3,NA,TRBV11-3
TGTGCCAGCAGTTCAGGGGGCAGGAGCTATGGCTACACCTTC,CASSSGGRSYGYTF,NA,TRBJ1-2,TRBD1,TRBV27
TGTGCCAGTAGTCCCGGAACTAGTCAAGAGACCCAGTACTTC,CASSPGTSQETQYF,NA,TRBJ2-5,NA,TRBV19
TGTGCCAGCAGCTTAGGCCTTTACACTGAAGCTTTCTTT,CASSLGLYTEAFF,NA,TRBJ1-1,NA,TRBV27
TGTGCCAGCAGTCCTCACACCGGGGAGCTGTTTTTT,CASSPHTGELFF,NA,TRBJ2-2,NA,TRBV6-5
TGTGCCTGGAGTGTCGGACAGACCGGGGCCAACGTCCTGACTTTC,CAWSVGQTGANVLTF,NA,TRBJ2-6,NA,TRBV30
TGTGCCAGCAGTTACTGGGGAATACTAGCGCCGGGTACCACCGGGGAGCTGTTTTTT,CASSYWGILAPGTTGELFF,NA,TRBJ2-2,TRBD2,TRBV6-2/TRBV6-3
TGCGCCAGCAGCTTGAAGGTAGCGGGAGCCCCAGATACGCAGTATTTT,CASSLKVAGAPDTQYF,NA,TRBJ2-3,TRBD2,TRBV5-1
TGTGCCAGCAGCCAAGATTACCGGGGTAGGGAGCTGTTTTTT,CASSQDYRGRELFF,NA,TRBJ2-2,NA,TRBV3-1/TRBV3-2
TGTGCCAGCACCTTATCGTCGGGGCCCCTCCACTTT,CASTLSSGPLHF,NA,TRBJ1-6,NA,TRBV3-1/TRBV3-2
TGTGCCAGCAGTTGGACAGGGGAAAACGAGCAGTACTTC,CASSWTGENEQYF,NA,TRBJ2-7,TRBD1,TRBV6-2/TRBV6-3
TGTGCCATCAGTGAGTCTACGGACTCTACAGATACGCAGTATTTT,CAISESTDSTDTQYF,NA,TRBJ2-3,NA,TRBV10-3
TGTGCCAGCAGCATGGGAGGGACTAGCGGGGGGGCCCCGGGTTATGAGCAGTTCTTC,CASSMGGTSGGAPGYEQFF,NA,TRBJ2-1,TRBD2,TRBV13
TGTGCCAGCAGCTTGCCTAGCGGGAGGGCCTCCTACGAGCAGTACTTC,CASSLPSGRASYEQYF,NA,TRBJ2-7,TRBD2,TRBV5-6
TGTGCCAGCAGTGACCGGGCAGGGAAGAGGAACACTGAAGCTTTCTTT,CASSDRAGKRNTEAFF,NA,TRBJ1-1,NA,TRBV6-4
TGTGCCAGCAGCTTAGAACTAGCGGGAGCAGGTAGGAATGAGCAGTTCTTC,CASSLELAGAGRNEQFF,few,TRBJ2-1,TRBD2,TRBV11-2
TGCGCCAGCAGCTTGTCTAGCGGGGGCCCCTACAATGAGCAGTTCTTC,CASSLSSGGPYNEQFF,NA,TRBJ2-1,TRBD2,TRBV5-1
TGTGCCAGCAGTGAGAGGAAGAATCAGCCCCAGCATTTT,CASSERKNQPQHF,NA,TRBJ1-5,NA,TRBV2
TGTGCCAGCAGTCTGGACAGGGTGGGCGAAAAACTGTTTTTT,CASSLDRVGEKLFF,NA,TRBJ1-4,TRBD1,TRBV7-9
TGTGCCAGCAGCTTAAACGGACAGGGTTCTGAAGCTTTCTTT,CASSLNGQGSEAFF,NA,TRBJ1-1,TRBD1,TRBV7-8
TGTGCCAGTAGTATAGAGGGCGGGGTCACCAATGAGCAGTTCTTC,CASSIEGGVTNEQFF,many,TRBJ2-1,NA,TRBV19
TGCGCCAGCAGCCAGGACAAGATGAACACTGAAGCTTTCTTT,CASSQDKMNTEAFF,NA,TRBJ1-1,NA,TRBV5-1
TGTGCCAGCTCTAGCGTCCCCTATGGCTACACCTTC,CASSSVPYGYTF,NA,TRBJ1-2,NA,TRBV6-5
TGTGCCAGCAGCTTAACTAGCGGGACTTACAATGAGCAGTTCTTC,CASSLTSGTYNEQFF,NA,TRBJ2-1,TRBD2,TRBV7-3
TGTGCCAGCAGCCCGGGGGGTGAAGAGACCCAGTACTTC,CASSPGGEETQYF,NA,TRBJ2-5,TRBD2,TRBV7-3
TGTGCCAGCAGCTCGGCGGGGGGGCGTGGCTACACCTTC,CASSSAGGRGYTF,few,TRBJ1-2,NA,TRBV27
TGCGCCAGCAGCTTGGTACAGGGTGGGTTGACAGATACGCAGTATTTT,CASSLVQGGLTDTQYF,once,TRBJ2-3,NA,TRBV5-1
TGTGCCAGCAGCCCGGGACTAGCGGGACAGTACACCGGGGAGCTGTTTTTT,CASSPGLAGQYTGELFF,NA,TRBJ2-2,TRBD2,TRBV5-5
TGTGCCAGCAGCCAAGCCTCCGTAGCGGGGATCCAGTACTTC,CASSQASVAGIQYF,NA,TRBJ2-5,TRBD2,TRBV3-1/TRBV3-2
TGTGCCAGCATAGCCAGCAACTCTGGAAACACCATATATTTT,CASIASNSGNTIYF,NA,TRBJ1-3,NA,TRBV28
TGTGCCAGCAGTTATCGCTCGGGGTGGCCGAAGGAAGGTGAGCAGTTCTTC,CASSYRSGWPKEGEQFF,few,TRBJ2-1,NA,TRBV6-2/TRBV6-3
TGTGCCAGCAGCGCCACAGGGGGCTATGGCTACACCTTC,CASSATGGYGYTF,NA,TRBJ1-2,TRBD1,TRBV9
TGTGCCAGCAGCCGGGGTAATGAGCAGTTCTTC,CASSRGNEQFF,NA,TRBJ2-1,NA,TRBV5-5
TGTGCCAGCAGCGCCTGGGGGACAACTAATCAGCCCCAGCATTTT,CASSAWGTTNQPQHF,NA,TRBJ1-5,NA,TRBV9
TGCGCCAGCAGTGAAATAACAGTTTCTGGAAACACCATATATTTT,CASSEITVSGNTIYF,NA,TRBJ1-3,NA,TRBV10-2
TGTGCCAGTAGTTCCCGGGACAGGGGGGCCTGGGAACTGTTTTTT,CASSSRDRGAWELFF,NA,TRBJ1-4,TRBD1,TRBV7-9
TGTGCCACCAAGCTCTACAGGGAGAACACTGAAGCTTTCTTT,CATKLYRENTEAFF,NA,TRBJ1-1,NA,TRBV19
TGCGCCAGCATCCGGACAGGGGGATCCTACGAGCAGTACTTC,CASIRTGGSYEQYF,NA,TRBJ2-7,TRBD1,TRBV10-1
TGTGCCAGCAGCGACCAGGGGGGAGGCACCGGGGAGCTGTTTTTT,CASSDQGGGTGELFF,NA,TRBJ2-2,NA,TRBV9